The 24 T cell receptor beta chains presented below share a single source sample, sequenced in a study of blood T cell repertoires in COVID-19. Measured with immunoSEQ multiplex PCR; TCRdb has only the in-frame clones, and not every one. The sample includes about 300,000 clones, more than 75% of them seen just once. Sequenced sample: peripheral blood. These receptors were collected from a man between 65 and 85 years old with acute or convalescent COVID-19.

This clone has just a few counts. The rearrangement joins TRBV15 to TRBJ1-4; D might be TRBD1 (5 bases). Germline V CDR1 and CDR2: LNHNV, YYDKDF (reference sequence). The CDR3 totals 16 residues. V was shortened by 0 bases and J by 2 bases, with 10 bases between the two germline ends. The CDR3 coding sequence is TGTGCCACCAGCAGAGAGGGGGGACGCACTAATGAAAAACTGTTTTTT. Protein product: CATSREGGRTNEKLFF.

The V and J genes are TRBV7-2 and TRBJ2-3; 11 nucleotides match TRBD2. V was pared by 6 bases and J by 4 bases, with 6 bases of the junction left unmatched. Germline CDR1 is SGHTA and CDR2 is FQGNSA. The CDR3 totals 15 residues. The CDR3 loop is CASRIIAGGPDTQYF. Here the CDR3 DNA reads TGTGCCAGCAGAATTATAGCGGGAGGGCCAGATACGCAGTATTTT.

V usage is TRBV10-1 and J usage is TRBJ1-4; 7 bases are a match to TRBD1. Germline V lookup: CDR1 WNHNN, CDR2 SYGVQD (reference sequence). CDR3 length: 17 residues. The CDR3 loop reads CAGSQGGDISTNEKLFF. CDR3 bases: TGCGCGGGATCTCAGGGGGGCGATATCTCAACTAATGAAAAACTGTTTTTT.

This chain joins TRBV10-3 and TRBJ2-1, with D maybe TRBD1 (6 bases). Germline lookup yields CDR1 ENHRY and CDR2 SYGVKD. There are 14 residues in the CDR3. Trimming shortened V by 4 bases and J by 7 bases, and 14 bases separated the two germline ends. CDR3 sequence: CAISGTGRKNEQFF. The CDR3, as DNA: TGTGCCATCAGTGGTACAGGGAGAAAGAATGAGCAGTTCTTC.

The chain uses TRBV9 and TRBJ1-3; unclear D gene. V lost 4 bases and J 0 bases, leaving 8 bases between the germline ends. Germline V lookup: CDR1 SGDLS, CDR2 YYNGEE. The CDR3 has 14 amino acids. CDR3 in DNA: TGTGCCAGCAGCCCCCAGGTCTCTGGAAACACCATATATTTT. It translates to CASSPQVSGNTIYF.

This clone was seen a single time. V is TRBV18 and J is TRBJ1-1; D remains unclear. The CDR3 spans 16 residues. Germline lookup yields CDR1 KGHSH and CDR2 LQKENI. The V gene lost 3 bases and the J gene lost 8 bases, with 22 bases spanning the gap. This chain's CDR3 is CASSPRLRVAEEEAFF. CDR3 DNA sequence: TGTGCCAGCTCACCCCGTCTTCGGGTGGCGGAAGAAGAAGCTTTCTTT.

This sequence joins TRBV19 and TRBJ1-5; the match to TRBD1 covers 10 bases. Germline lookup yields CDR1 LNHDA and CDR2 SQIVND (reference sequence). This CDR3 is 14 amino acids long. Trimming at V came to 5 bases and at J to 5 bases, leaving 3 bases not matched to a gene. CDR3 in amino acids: CASSLDRGYQPQHF. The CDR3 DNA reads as TGTGCCAGTAGTTTGGACAGGGGGTATCAGCCCCAGCATTTT. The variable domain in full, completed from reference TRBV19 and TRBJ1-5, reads DGGITQSPKYLFRKEGQNVTLSCEQNLNHDAMYWYRQDPGQGLRLIYYSQIVNDFQKGDIAEGYSVSREKKESFPLTVTSAQKNPTAFYLCASSLDRGYQPQHFGDGTRLSIL.

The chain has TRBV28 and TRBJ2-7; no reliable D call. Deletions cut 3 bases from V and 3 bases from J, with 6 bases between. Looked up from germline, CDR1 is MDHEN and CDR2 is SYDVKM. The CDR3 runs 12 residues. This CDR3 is CASSFYSYEQYF. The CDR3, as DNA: TGTGCCAGCAGTTTCTACAGCTACGAGCAGTACTTC.

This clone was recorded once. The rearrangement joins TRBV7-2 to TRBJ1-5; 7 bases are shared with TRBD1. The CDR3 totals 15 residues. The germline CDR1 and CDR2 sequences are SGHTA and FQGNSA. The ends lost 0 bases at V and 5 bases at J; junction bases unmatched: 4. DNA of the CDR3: TGTGCCAGCAGCTTAGCGGGACAGCTAGATCAGCCCCAGCATTTT. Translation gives CASSLAGQLDQPQHF. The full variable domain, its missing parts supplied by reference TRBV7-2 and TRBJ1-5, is GAGVSQSPSNKVTEKGKDVELRCDPISGHTALYWYRQSLGQGLEFLIYFQGNSAPDKSGLPSDRFSAERTGGSVSTLTIQRTQQEDSAVYLCASSLAGQLDQPQHFGDGTRLSIL.

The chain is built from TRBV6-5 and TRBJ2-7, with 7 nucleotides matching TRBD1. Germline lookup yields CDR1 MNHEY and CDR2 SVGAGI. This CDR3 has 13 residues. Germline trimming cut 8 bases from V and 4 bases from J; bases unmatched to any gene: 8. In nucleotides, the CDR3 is TGTGCCAGCCACACCCACAGGGGTTACGAGCAGTACTTC. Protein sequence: CASHTHRGYEQYF.

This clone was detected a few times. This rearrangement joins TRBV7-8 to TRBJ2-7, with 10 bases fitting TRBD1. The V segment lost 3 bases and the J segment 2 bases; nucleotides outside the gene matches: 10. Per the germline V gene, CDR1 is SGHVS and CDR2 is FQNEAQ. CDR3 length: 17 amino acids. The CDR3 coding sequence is TGTGCCAGCAGCTTTTGGGGCCGGGACAGGGGCCCCTACGAGCAGTACTTC. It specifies CASSFWGRDRGPYEQYF.

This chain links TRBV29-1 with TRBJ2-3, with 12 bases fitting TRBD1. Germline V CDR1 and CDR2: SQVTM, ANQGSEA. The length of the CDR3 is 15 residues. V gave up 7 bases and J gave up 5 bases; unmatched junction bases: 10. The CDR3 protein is CSAAPGQGALDTQYF. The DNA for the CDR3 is TGCAGCGCTGCCCCGGGACAGGGGGCCTTAGATACGCAGTATTTT.

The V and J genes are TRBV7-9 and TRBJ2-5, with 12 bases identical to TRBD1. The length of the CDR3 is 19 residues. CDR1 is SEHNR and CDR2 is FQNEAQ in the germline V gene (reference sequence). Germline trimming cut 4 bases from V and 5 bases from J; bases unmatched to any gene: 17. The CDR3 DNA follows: TGTGCCAGCAGCTCTATTTCCGGGACAGGGGGCAACCGTGGGGAGACCCAGTACTTC. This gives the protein CASSSISGTGGNRGETQYF.

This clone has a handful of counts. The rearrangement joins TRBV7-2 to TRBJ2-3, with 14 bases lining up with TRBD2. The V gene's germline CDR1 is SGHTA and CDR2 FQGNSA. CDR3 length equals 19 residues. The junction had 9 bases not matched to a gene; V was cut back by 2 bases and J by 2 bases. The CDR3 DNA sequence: TGTGCCAGCAGCTTATGGGGACTAGCGGGGGCTCTCACCACAGATACGCAGTATTTT. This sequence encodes CASSLWGLAGALTTDTQYF.

The CDR3 DNA reads as TGTGCCAGCAGCTTAGGGGCCAGCACCTACGAGCAGTACTTC. Protein: CASSLGASTYEQYF. This chain uses TRBV7-9 with TRBJ2-7; D uncertain. The V end was cut by 1 base, the J end by 2 bases, with 9 bases between. The CDR3 has 14 residues. CDR1 and CDR2 (germline): SEHNR, FQNEAQ (reference sequence).

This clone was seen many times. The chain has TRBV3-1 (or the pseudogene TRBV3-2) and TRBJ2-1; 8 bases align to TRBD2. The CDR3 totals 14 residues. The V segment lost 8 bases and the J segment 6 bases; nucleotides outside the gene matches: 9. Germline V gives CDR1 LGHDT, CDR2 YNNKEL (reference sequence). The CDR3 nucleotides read TGTGCCAGCCGCCCGGGACTAGAGCCCAATGAGCAGTTCTTC. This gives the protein CASRPGLEPNEQFF.

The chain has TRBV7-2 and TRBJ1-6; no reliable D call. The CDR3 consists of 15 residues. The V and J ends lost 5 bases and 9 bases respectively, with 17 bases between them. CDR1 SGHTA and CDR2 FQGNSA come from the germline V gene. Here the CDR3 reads CASSLGGPYVSPLHF. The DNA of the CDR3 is TGTGCCAGCAGCCTTGGTGGGCCTTACGTTTCACCCCTCCACTTT.

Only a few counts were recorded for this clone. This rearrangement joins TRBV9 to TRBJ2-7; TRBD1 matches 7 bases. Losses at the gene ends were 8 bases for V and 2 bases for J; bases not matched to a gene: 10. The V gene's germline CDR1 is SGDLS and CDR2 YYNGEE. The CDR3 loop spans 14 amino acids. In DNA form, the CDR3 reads TGTGCCAGTACCCCTGGGGACAGACCCTACGAGCAGTACTTC. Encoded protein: CASTPGDRPYEQYF.

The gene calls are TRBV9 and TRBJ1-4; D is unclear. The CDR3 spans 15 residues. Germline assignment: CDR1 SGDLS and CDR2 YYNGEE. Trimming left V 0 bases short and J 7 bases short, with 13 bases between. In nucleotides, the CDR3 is TGTGCCAGCAGCGTAGACGCGGGGTTAGTTGAAAAACTGTTTTTT. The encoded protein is CASSVDAGLVEKLFF.

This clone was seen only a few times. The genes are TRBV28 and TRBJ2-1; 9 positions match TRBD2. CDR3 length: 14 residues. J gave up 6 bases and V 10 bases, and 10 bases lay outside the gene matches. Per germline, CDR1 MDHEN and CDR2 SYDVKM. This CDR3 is CATFQRGAANEQFF. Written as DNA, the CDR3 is TGTGCCACCTTTCAGCGGGGGGCCGCCAATGAGCAGTTCTTC. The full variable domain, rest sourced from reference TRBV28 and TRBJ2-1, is DVKVTQSSRYLVKRTGEKVFLECVQDMDHENMFWYRQDPGLGLRLIYFSYDVKMKEKGDIPEGYSVSREKKERFSLILESASTNQTSMYLCATFQRGAANEQFFGPGTRLTVL.

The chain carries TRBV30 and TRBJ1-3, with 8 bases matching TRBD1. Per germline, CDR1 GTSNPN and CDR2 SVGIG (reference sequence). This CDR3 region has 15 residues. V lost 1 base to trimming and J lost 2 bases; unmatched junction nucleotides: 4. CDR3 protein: CAWSGQGYAGNTIYF. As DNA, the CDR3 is TGTGCCTGGAGTGGACAGGGGTATGCTGGAAACACCATATATTTT.

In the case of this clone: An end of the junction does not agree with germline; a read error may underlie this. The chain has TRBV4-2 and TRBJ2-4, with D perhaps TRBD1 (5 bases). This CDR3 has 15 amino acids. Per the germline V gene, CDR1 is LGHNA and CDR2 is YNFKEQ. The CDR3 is CASSQEETAENIQYF. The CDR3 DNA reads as TGTGCCAGCAGCCAAGAAGAGACAGCCGAAAACATTCAGTACTTC.

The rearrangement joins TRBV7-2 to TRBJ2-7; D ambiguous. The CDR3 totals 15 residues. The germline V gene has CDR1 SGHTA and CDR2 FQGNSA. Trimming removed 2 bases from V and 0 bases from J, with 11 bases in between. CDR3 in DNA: TGTGCCAGCAGCTTAAGCACGTTTAGCTCCTACGAGCAGTACTTC. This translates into CASSLSTFSSYEQYF.

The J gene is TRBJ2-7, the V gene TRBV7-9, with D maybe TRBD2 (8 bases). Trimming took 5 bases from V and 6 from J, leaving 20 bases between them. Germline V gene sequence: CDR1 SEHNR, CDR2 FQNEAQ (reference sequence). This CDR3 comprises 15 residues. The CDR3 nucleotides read TGTGCCAGCAGCCCGGGGGGGACAGAGGCCTCCGAGCAGTACTTC. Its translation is CASSPGGTEASEQYF.